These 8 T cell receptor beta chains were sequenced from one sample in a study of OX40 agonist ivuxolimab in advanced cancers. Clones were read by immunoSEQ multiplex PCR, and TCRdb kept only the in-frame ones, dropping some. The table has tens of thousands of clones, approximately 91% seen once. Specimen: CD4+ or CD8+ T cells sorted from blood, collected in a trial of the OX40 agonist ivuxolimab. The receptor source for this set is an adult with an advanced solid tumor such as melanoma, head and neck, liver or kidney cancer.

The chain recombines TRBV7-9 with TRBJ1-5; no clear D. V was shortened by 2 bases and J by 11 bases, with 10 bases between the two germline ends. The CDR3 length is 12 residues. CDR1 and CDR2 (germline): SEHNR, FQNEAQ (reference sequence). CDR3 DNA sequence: TGTGCCAGCAGCTTAATTCCCGGGACCCAGCATTTT. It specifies CASSLIPGTQHF.

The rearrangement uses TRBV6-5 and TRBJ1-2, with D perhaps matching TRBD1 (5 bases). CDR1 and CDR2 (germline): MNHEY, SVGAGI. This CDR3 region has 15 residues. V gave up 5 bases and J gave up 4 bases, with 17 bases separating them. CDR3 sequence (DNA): TGTGCCAGCAGTCCCTCTCAGACAGTTCTCTATGGCTACACCTTC. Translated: CASSPSQTVLYGYTF.

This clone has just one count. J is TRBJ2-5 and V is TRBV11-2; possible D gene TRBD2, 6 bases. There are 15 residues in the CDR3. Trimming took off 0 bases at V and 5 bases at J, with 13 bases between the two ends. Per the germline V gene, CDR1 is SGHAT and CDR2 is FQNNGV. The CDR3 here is CASSLEGGVRETQYF. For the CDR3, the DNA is TGTGCCAGCAGCTTAGAGGGGGGAGTTCGGGAGACCCAGTACTTC. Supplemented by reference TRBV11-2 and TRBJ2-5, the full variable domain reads EAGVAQSPRYKIIEKRQSVAFWCNPISGHATLYWYQQILGQGPKLLIQFQNNGVVDDSQLPKDRFSAERLKGVDSTLKIQPAKLEDSAVYLCASSLEGGVRETQYFGPGTRLLVL.

The CDR3, as DNA: TGTGCCAGCAGCTTGGGGGACAGTAATAGCAATCAGCCCCAGCATTTT. The encoded protein is CASSLGDSNSNQPQHF. The chain employs TRBV5-8 and TRBJ1-5; 7 positions agree with TRBD1. CDR3 length equals 16 residues. The junction had 3 bases not matched to a gene; V was cut back by 0 bases and J by 0 bases. Germline assignment: CDR1 SGHTS and CDR2 YDEGEE.

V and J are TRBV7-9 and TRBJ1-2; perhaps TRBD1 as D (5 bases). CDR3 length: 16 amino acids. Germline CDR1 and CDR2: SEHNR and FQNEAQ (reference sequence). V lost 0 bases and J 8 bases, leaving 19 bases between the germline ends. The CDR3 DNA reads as TGTGCCAGCAGCTTAGCGCAAGTAGGCAGGGAAAAAGGCTACACCTTC. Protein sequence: CASSLAQVGREKGYTF.

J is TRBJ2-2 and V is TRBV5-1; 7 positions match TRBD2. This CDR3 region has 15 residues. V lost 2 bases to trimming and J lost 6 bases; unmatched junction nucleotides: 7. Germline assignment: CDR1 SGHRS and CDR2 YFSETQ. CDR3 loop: CASSFGSGVAGELFF. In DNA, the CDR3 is TGCGCCAGCAGCTTCGGGAGCGGGGTGGCCGGGGAGCTGTTTTTT.

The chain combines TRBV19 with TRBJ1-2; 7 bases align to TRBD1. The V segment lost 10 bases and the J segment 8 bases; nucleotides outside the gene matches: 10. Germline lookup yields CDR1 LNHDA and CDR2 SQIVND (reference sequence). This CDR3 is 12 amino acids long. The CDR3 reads CATGSRQGGYTF. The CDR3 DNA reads TGTGCCACCGGATCCCGACAGGGCGGCTACACCTTC.

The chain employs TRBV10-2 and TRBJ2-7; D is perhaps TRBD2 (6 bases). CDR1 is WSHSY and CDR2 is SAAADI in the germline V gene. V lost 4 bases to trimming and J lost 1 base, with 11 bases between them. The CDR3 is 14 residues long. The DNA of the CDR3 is TGCGCCAGCAGTGGAGGTGCGGGATCCTACGAGCAGTACTTC. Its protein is CASSGGAGSYEQYF.